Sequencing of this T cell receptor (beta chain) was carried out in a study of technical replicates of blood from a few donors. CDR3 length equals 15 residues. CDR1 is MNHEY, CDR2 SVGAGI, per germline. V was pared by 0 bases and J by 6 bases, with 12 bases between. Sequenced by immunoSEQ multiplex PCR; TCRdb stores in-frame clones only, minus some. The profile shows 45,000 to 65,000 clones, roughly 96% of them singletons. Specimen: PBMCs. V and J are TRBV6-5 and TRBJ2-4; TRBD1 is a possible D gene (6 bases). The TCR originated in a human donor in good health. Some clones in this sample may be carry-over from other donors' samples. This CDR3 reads CASSYSSLDRNIQYF. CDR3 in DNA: TGTGCCAGCAGTTACTCGAGTTTGGACAGAAACATTCAGTACTTC.